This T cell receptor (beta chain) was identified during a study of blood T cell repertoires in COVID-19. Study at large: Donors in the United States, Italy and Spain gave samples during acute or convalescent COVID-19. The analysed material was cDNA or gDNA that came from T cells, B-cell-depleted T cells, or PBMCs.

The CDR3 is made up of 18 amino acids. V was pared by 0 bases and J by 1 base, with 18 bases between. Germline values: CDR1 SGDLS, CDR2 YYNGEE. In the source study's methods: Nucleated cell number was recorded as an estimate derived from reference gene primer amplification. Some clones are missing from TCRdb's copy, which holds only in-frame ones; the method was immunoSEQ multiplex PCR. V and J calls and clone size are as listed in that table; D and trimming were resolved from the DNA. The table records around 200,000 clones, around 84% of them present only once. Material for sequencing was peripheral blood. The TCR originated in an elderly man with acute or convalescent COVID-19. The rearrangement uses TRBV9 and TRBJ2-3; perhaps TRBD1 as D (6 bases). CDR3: CASSVGGVGALGTDTQYF. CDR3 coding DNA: TGTGCCAGCAGCGTAGGGGGTGTGGGGGCGCTGGGCACAGATACGCAGTATTTT.